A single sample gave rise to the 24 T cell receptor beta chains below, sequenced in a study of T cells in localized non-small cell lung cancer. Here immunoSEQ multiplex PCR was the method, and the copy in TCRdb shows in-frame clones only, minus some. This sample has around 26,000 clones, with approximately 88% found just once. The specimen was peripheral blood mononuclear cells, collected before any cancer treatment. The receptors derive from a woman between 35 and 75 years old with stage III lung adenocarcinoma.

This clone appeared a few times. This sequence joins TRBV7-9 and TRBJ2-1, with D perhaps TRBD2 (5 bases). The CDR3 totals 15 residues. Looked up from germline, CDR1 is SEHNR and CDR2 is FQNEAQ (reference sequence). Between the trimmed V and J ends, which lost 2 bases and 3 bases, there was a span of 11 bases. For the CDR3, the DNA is TGTGCCAGCAGCTTACTAGCCTATGGCTACAATGAGCAGTTCTTC. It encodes CASSLLAYGYNEQFF.

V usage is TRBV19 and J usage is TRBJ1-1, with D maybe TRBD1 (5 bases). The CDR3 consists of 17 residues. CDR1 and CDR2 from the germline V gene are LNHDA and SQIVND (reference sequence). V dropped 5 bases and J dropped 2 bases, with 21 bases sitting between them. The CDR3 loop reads CASSPSRGGRSNTEAFF. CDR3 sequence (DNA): TGTGCCAGTAGTCCCTCCCGCGGGGGGAGAAGTAACACTGAAGCTTTCTTT.

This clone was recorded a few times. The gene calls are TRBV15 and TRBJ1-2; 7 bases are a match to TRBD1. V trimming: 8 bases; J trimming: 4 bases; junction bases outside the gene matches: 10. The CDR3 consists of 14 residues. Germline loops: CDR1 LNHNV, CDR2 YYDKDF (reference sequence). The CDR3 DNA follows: TGTGCCACCGGGCAGGGGGGCTCCTCCTATGGCTACACCTTC. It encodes CATGQGGSSYGYTF.

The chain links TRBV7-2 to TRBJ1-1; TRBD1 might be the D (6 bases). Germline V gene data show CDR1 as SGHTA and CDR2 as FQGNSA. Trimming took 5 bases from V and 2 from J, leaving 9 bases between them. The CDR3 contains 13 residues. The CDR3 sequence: CASSRGQNTEAFF. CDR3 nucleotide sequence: TGTGCCAGCAGCCGGGGGCAAAACACTGAAGCTTTCTTT.

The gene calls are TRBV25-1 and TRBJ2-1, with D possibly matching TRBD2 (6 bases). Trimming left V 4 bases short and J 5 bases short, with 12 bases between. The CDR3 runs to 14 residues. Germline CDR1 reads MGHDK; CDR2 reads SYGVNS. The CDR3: CASSAPGLHNEQFF. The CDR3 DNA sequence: TGTGCCAGCAGTGCCCCGGGACTGCACAATGAGCAGTTCTTC.

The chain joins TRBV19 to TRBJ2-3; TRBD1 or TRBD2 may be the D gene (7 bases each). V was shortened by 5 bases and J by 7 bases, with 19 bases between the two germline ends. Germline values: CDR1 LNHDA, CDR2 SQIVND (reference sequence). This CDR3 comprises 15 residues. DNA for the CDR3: TGTGCCAGTAGTCCCCCGGGGAGGGGGCTAAATACGCAGTATTTT. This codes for CASSPPGRGLNTQYF.

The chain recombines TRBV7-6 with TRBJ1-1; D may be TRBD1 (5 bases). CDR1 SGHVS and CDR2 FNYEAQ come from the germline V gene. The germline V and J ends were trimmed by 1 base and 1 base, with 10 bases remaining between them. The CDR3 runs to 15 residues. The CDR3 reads CASSLGVGRNTEAFF. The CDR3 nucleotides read TGTGCCAGCAGCTTAGGGGTGGGGCGGAACACTGAAGCTTTCTTT.

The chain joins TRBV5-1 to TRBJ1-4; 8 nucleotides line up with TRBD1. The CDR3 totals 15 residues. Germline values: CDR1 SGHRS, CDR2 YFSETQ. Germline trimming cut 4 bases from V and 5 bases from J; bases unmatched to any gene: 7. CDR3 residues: CASSPYRGSNEKLFF. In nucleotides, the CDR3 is TGCGCCAGCAGCCCGTACAGGGGGTCCAATGAAAAACTGTTTTTT.

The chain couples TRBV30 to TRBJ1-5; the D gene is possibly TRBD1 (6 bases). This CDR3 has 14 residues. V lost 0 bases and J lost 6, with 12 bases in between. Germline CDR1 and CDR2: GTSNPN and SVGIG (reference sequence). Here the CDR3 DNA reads TGTGCCTGGAGTGTAAGGGCAGGGGTTCAGCCCCAGCATTTT. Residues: CAWSVRAGVQPQHF.

The CDR3 is CASSLRGGNEQFF. For the CDR3, the DNA is TGTGCCAGCAGCCTCAGGGGAGGTAATGAGCAGTTCTTC. The chain recombines TRBV7-6 with TRBJ2-1; D assignment may be TRBD1 or TRBD2 (6 bases each). Trimming stripped 5 bases from V and 7 bases from J, with 12 bases between. This CDR3 has 13 amino acids. Germline V gene lookup returns CDR1 SGHVS and CDR2 FNYEAQ.

CDR3 region: CASSKGQLGYEQYF. As DNA, the CDR3 is TGTGCCAGCAGCAAGGGACAATTAGGGTACGAGCAGTACTTC. This chain uses TRBV13 with TRBJ2-7; D may be TRBD1 (6 bases). Looked up from germline, CDR1 is PRHDT and CDR2 is FYEKMQ (reference sequence). Between the trimmed V and J ends, which lost 5 bases and 4 bases, there was a span of 15 bases. The CDR3 runs to 14 residues.

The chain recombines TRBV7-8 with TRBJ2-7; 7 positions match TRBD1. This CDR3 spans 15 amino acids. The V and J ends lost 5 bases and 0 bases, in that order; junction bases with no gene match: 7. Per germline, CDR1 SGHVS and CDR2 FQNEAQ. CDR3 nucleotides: TGTGCCAGCAGCGGACGGGACAGAGCCTCCTACGAGCAGTACTTC. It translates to CASSGRDRASYEQYF.

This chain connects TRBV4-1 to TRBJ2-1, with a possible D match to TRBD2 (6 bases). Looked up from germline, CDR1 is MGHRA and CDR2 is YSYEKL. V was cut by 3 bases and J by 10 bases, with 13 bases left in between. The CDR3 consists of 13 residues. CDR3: CASSQLARPEQFF. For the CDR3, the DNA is TGCGCCAGCAGCCAGCTAGCGCGTCCCGAGCAGTTCTTC.

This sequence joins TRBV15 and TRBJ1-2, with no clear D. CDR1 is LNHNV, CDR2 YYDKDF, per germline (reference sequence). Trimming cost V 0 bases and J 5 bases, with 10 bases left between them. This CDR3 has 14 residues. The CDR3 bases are TGTGCCACCAGCAGAGAGAGGGCGGGATATGGCTACACCTTC. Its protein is CATSRERAGYGYTF. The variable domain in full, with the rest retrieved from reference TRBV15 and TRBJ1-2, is DAMVIQNPRYQVTQFGKPVTLSCSQTLNHNVMYWYQQKSSQAPKLLFHYYDKDFNNEADTPDNFQSRRPNTSFCFLDIRSPGLGDTAMYLCATSRERAGYGYTFGSGTRLTVV.

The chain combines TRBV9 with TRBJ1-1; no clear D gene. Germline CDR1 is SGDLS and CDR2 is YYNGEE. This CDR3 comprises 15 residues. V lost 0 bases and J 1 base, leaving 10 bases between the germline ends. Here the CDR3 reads CASSVGNRGNTEAFF. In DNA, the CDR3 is TGTGCCAGCAGCGTAGGGAACAGAGGGAACACTGAAGCTTTCTTT.

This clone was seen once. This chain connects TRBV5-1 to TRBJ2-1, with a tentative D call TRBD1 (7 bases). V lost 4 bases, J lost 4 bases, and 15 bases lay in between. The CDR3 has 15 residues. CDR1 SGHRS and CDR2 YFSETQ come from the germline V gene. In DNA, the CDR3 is TGCGCCAGCAGCAGCGCGGGACAGCCTTACAATGAGCAGTTCTTC. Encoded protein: CASSSAGQPYNEQFF.

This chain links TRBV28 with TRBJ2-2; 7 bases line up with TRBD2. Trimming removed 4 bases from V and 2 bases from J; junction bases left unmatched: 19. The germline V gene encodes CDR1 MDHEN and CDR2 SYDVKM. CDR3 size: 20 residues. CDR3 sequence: CASSSDPRDYPLLNTGELFF. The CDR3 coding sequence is TGTGCCAGCAGTTCCGATCCCCGGGACTATCCGCTGTTAAACACCGGGGAGCTGTTTTTT. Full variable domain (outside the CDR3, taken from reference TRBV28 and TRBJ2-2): DVKVTQSSRYLVKRTGEKVFLECVQDMDHENMFWYRQDPGLGLRLIYFSYDVKMKEKGDIPEGYSVSREKKERFSLILESASTNQTSMYLCASSSDPRDYPLLNTGELFFGEGSRLTVL.

The CDR3 loop is CASSPIPLGQGSYEQYF. In nucleotides, the CDR3 is TGTGCCAGTAGCCCCATCCCCCTCGGACAGGGCTCCTACGAGCAGTACTTC. The J gene is TRBJ2-7, the V gene TRBV19; 8 nucleotides align to TRBD1. Per germline, CDR1 LNHDA and CDR2 SQIVND (reference sequence). CDR3 size: 17 residues. J was trimmed by 0 bases and V by 6 bases; bases with no gene match: 13.

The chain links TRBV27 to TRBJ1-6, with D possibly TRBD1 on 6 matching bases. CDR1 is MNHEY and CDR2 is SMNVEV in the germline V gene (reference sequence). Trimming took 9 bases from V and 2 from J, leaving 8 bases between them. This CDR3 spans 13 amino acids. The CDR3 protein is CARDRAYNSPLHF. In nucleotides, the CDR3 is TGTGCCAGGGACAGAGCCTATAATTCACCCCTCCACTTT.

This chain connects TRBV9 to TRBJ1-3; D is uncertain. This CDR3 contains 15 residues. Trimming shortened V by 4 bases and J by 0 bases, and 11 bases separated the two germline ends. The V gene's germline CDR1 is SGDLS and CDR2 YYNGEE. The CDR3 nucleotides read TGTGCCAGCAGCTCCAGGATCAGCTCTGGAAACACCATATATTTT. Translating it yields CASSSRISSGNTIYF.

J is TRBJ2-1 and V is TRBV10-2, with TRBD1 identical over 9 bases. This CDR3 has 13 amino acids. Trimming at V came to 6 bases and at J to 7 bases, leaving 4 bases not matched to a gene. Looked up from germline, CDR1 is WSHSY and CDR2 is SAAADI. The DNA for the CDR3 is TGCGCCAGCAGCGTCGACAGGGGGAATGAGCAGTTCTTC. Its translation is CASSVDRGNEQFF.

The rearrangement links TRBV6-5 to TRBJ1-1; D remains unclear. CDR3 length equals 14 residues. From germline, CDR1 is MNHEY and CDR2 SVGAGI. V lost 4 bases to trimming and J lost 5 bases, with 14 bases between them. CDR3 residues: CASSFRERRTEAFF. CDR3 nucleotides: TGTGCCAGCAGTTTTCGGGAAAGGCGGACTGAAGCTTTCTTT.

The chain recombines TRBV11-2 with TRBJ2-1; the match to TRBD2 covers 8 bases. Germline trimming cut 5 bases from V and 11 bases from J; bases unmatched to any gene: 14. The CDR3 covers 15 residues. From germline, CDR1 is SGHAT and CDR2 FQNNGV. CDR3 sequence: CASSLTGTSVVKQFF. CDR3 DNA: TGTGCCAGCAGCCTGACCGGGACTAGTGTTGTAAAGCAGTTCTTC.

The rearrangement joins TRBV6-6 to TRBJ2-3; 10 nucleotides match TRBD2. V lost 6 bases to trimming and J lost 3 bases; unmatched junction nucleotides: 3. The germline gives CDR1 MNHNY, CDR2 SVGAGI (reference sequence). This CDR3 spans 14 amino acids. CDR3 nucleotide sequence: TGTGCCAGCAGCACTAGCGGGAAGACAGATACGCAGTATTTT. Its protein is CASSTSGKTDTQYF.